The 29 T cell receptor beta chains listed next were all sequenced from one sample in a study of human T cells and chemical hapten exposure. TCRdb fed the RACE reads into MiXCR, producing one record per CDR3 protein. The sample comprises about 49,000 distinct CDR3 sequences, less than 10% of which are singletons, and 4.5% rests with the top ten. Time point indicated: patch test 1, 2 weeks after DPC sensitization. Treatment denoted: therapeutic diphenylcyclopropenone sensitization with weekly scalp DPC. Specimen: whole blood, collected in connection with sensitization to the hapten diphenylcyclopropenone (DPC). These receptors originate from a woman between 50 and 59 years old with alopecia areata. Some clones in this sample may be carry-over from other donors' samples.

This clonotype has a handful of counts. The genes are TRBV7-8 and TRBJ2-2; perhaps D is TRBD1 or TRBD2 (6 bases each). The CDR3 spans 16 residues. CDR1 SGHVS and CDR2 FQNEAQ come from the germline V gene. The germline V and J ends were trimmed by 7 bases and 1 base, with 16 bases remaining between them. Written as DNA, the CDR3 is TGTGCCAGCATCCGAGGGGGAGGCCTGAACACCGGGGAGCTGTTTTTT. This encodes CASIRGGGLNTGELFF.

In its sample, this clonotype is medium-sized. This chain connects TRBV12-3 or TRBV12-4 to TRBJ2-1, with D uncertain. The CDR3 sequence is 12 residues long. Trimming shortened V by 1 base and J by 6 bases, and 4 bases separated the two germline ends. CDR3 coding DNA: TGTGCCAGCAGTTTAGGAGTCAATGAGCAGTTCTTC. Amino acid sequence: CASSLGVNEQFF.

This clonotype was observed many times. The chain uses TRBV29-1 and TRBJ2-7, with D perhaps matching TRBD1 (6 bases). The CDR3 is 13 residues long. Trimming stripped 6 bases from V and 2 bases from J, with 14 bases between. Per the germline V gene, CDR1 is SQVTM and CDR2 is ANQGSEA. The CDR3 nucleotides are TGCAGCGTGAGGACAGCTTCCACCTACGAGCAGTACTTC. Translating gives CSVRTASTYEQYF.

CDR3 sequence reads: CASSQRRDTRFF. The CDR3 DNA sequence: TGTGCCAGCAGTCAGCGCCGGGACACGCGGTTCTTC. This chain links TRBV6-2 or TRBV6-3 with TRBJ2-1, with D tentatively TRBD1 (6 bases). Trimming took off 5 bases at V and 15 bases at J, with 17 bases between the two ends. This CDR3 is built from 12 residues. In germline, CDR1 is MNHEY, CDR2 SVGEGT.

This clonotype was seen many times. This chain links TRBV29-1 with TRBJ2-7, with 10 bases aligning to TRBD2. This CDR3 is 14 amino acids long. Germline values: CDR1 SQVTM, CDR2 ANQGSEA. Trimming cost V 6 bases and J 9 bases; bases outside gene matches: 14. CDR3 loop: CSVATSGILRWQYF. The CDR3 DNA is TGCAGCGTCGCTACTAGCGGGATTCTACGATGGCAGTACTTC.

This clonotype was seen at least ten times. The rearrangement uses TRBV18 and TRBJ2-1, with 10 positions matching TRBD1. The CDR3 is 15 residues long. J gave up 10 bases and V 5 bases, and 11 bases lay outside the gene matches. Germline assignment: CDR1 KGHSH and CDR2 LQKENI. CDR3 residues: CASSTIRDRGHEQFF. CDR3 DNA sequence: TGTGCCAGCTCAACAATCCGGGACAGGGGCCACGAGCAGTTCTTC.

This clonotype was counted many times. The rearrangement uses TRBV6-5 and TRBJ2-7; D is undetermined. V lost 5 bases and J 2 bases, leaving 10 bases between the germline ends. This CDR3 has 13 residues. The germline V gene encodes CDR1 MNHEY and CDR2 SVGAGI. CDR3 region: CASSNGRTYEQYF. The CDR3 DNA sequence: TGTGCCAGCAGTAATGGACGGACCTACGAGCAGTACTTC.

This clonotype occurred many times. The rearrangement joins TRBV5-4 to TRBJ1-4, with 11 bases lining up with TRBD1. With 1 base clipped from V and 8 bases from J, the junction kept 7 bases outside the gene matches. Germline values: CDR1 SGHNT, CDR2 YYREEE (reference sequence). The CDR3 spans 16 residues. The CDR3 protein is CASSLSSGTGGEKLFF. DNA of the CDR3: TGTGCCAGCAGCTTGTCATCCGGGACAGGGGGGGAAAAACTGTTTTTT. The full variable domain, its missing parts supplied by reference TRBV5-4 and TRBJ1-4, is ETGVTQSPTHLIKTRGQQVTLRCSSQSGHNTVSWYQQALGQGPQFIFQYYREEENGRGNFPPRFSGLQFPNYSSELNVNALELDDSALYLCASSLSSGTGGEKLFFGSGTQLSVL.

This clonotype came up many times. V and J are TRBV5-7 and TRBJ1-3; D is unresolved. Being an ORF, TRBV5-7 has a function that is uncertain. The length of the CDR3 is 15 residues. V lost 2 bases and J lost 0, with 9 bases in between. The CDR3 sequence: CASSFNSVSGNTIYF. The CDR3 region has the DNA TGTGCCAGCAGCTTCAACAGCGTCTCTGGAAACACCATATATTTT.

This clonotype was observed a handful of times. This chain uses TRBV2 with TRBJ2-3; TRBD2 aligns across 12 bases. J gave up 6 bases and V 5 bases, and 9 bases lay outside the gene matches. Per germline, CDR1 SNHLY and CDR2 FYNNEI. The CDR3 consists of 16 residues. CDR3 DNA: TGTGCCAGCAGTCTTCTAGCGGGAGGGATTCAGGATACGCAGTATTTT. Translated, it gives CASSLLAGGIQDTQYF.

This clonotype showed up many times. The chain joins TRBV27 to TRBJ1-3; D gene uncertain. CDR1 and CDR2 from the germline V gene are MNHEY and SMNVEV (reference sequence). The CDR3 contains 14 residues. V gave up 8 bases and J gave up 2 bases, with 13 bases separating them. The CDR3 bases are TGTGCCAGCCGCGCAGGAGGGACTGGAAACACCATATATTTT. This gives the protein CASRAGGTGNTIYF.

This clonotype was counted at least ten times. The chain has TRBV30 and TRBJ1-2; 8 nucleotides match TRBD1. V was pared by 5 bases and J by 4 bases, with 9 bases of the junction left unmatched. CDR1 and CDR2 from the germline V gene are GTSNPN and SVGIG (reference sequence). The length of the CDR3 is 14 residues. This CDR3 reads CAWDAGDRTYGYTF. The CDR3 bases are TGTGCCTGGGACGCCGGGGACAGGACCTATGGCTACACCTTC. Based on the CDR3 plus reference TRBV30 and TRBJ1-2, the full variable domain is SQTIHQWPATLVQPVGSPLSLECTVEGTSNPNLYWYRQAAGRGLQLLFYSVGIGQISSEVPQNLSASRPQDRQFILSSKKLLLSDSGFYLCAWDAGDRTYGYTFGSGTRLTVV.

This clonotype was detected many times. The chain couples TRBV6-6 to TRBJ1-6; a possible D gene is TRBD1 (5 bases). The CDR3 spans 14 residues. Germline V lookup: CDR1 MNHNY, CDR2 SVGAGI (reference sequence). V lost 0 bases, J lost 7 bases, and 7 bases lay in between. CDR3 DNA: TGTGCCAGCAGTTACTCGCAGGGAAATTCACCCCTCCACTTT. Protein: CASSYSQGNSPLHF.

This clonotype occurred many times. The chain carries TRBV12-3 or TRBV12-4 and TRBJ1-4, with D possibly matching TRBD1 (6 bases). The CDR3 length is 15 residues. V was trimmed by 3 bases and J by 5 bases, leaving 13 bases between them. CDR3: CASSFTGIPNEKLFF. CDR3 bases: TGTGCCAGCAGTTTCACAGGGATCCCGAATGAAAAACTGTTTTTT.

This clonotype was recorded many times. The gene calls are TRBV6-6 and TRBJ1-4; tentatively, D is TRBD1 (5 bases). Trimming pared 3 bases from V and 7 bases from J, leaving 12 bases between. CDR3 length equals 14 residues. Per the germline V gene, CDR1 is MNHNY and CDR2 is SVGAGI (reference sequence). The CDR3 reads CASSYLQGVEKLFF. For the CDR3, the DNA is TGTGCCAGCAGTTATCTCCAGGGCGTTGAAAAACTGTTTTTT.

This clonotype has ten or more counts. The chain links TRBV14 to TRBJ2-1; no clear D gene. The CDR3 loop spans 12 amino acids. Germline loops: CDR1 SGHDN, CDR2 FVKESK. The V gene lost 1 base and the J gene lost 9 bases, with 7 bases spanning the gap. CDR3 residues: CASSQGPVEQFF. The CDR3 DNA follows: TGTGCCAGCAGCCAAGGGCCTGTTGAGCAGTTCTTC.

At least ten counts were recorded for this clonotype. The chain recombines TRBV5-1 with TRBJ2-1; 9 nucleotides line up with TRBD1. The junction had 3 bases not matched to a gene; V was cut back by 4 bases and J by 1 base. The CDR3 runs 15 residues. Germline loops: CDR1 SGHRS, CDR2 YFSETQ. The CDR3 reads CASSGGTGSYNEQFF. CDR3 in DNA: TGCGCCAGCAGCGGCGGGACAGGGTCCTACAATGAGCAGTTCTTC.

This clonotype was detected many times. The chain combines TRBV11-3 with TRBJ2-1; tentatively, D is TRBD1 (6 bases). Germline loops: CDR1 SGHNT, CDR2 YENEEA. V dropped 2 bases and J dropped 6 bases, with 8 bases sitting between them. This CDR3 region has 13 residues. The CDR3, as DNA: TGTGCCAGCAGCTTAACAGGGATCAATGAGCAGTTCTTC. This sequence encodes CASSLTGINEQFF.

Many counts were recorded for this clonotype. V gene TRBV24-1 combines with J gene TRBJ2-3; D is perhaps TRBD1 (6 bases). The CDR3 runs 17 residues. V was cut by 3 bases and J by 2 bases, with 17 bases left in between. Germline V gene lookup returns CDR1 KGHDR and CDR2 SFDVKD. The CDR3 region is CATSDPTGPRATDTQYF. The CDR3 region has the DNA TGTGCCACCAGTGATCCCACAGGGCCTCGGGCCACAGATACGCAGTATTTT.

This clonotype appeared a few times. The chain links TRBV2 to TRBJ2-1; no reliable D call. This CDR3 comprises 13 residues. The V end was cut by 2 bases, the J end by 12 bases, with 14 bases between. Germline values: CDR1 SNHLY, CDR2 FYNNEI. The CDR3 DNA is TGTGCCAGCAGTGAACTGCAAGACCTGCCGCAGTTCTTC. Translating gives CASSELQDLPQFF.

This clonotype was observed a few times. The genes are TRBV28 and TRBJ2-7; 9 nucleotides line up with TRBD1. With 7 bases clipped from V and 5 bases from J, the junction kept 9 bases outside the gene matches. Germline CDR1 is MDHEN and CDR2 is SYDVKM. This CDR3 region has 14 residues. CDR3 nucleotides: TGTGCCAGCATCACGGGACAGGGATACGACGAGCAGTACTTC. Translated, it gives CASITGQGYDEQYF.

At least ten counts were recorded for this clonotype. The chain is built from TRBV7-8 and TRBJ2-7, with 9 bases fitting TRBD2. Germline V gene lookup returns CDR1 SGHVS and CDR2 FQNEAQ. V lost 0 bases to trimming and J lost 0 bases; unmatched junction nucleotides: 12. This CDR3 region has 19 residues. The CDR3 region has the DNA TGTGCCAGCAGCTTAGCGGGAGGGCTAGCGGGATCAAGCTCCTACGAGCAGTACTTC. Translated, it gives CASSLAGGLAGSSSYEQYF.

This clonotype was seen only a few times. V usage is TRBV28 and J usage is TRBJ2-7; D is ambiguous. CDR3 length: 11 residues. Germline V CDR1 and CDR2: MDHEN, SYDVKM. The ends were cut back, 7 bases at V and 7 bases at J, with 11 bases in the middle. The chain's CDR3 is CASTSLREQYF. Here the CDR3 DNA reads TGTGCCAGCACCTCCCTGCGGGAGCAGTACTTC.

The rearrangement uses TRBV10-3 and TRBJ2-7, with D perhaps given as TRBD1 or TRBD2 (5 bases each). With 3 bases removed from V and 7 bases from J, the gap between germline ends came to 16 bases. This CDR3 is built from 14 residues. From germline, CDR1 is ENHRY and CDR2 SYGVKD. In DNA form, the CDR3 reads TGTGCCATCAGTGACAGGGCCGGGAACTATGAGCAGTACTTC. It codes for CAISDRAGNYEQYF.

This chain links TRBV29-1 with TRBJ2-2; 10 nucleotides agree with TRBD2. Trimming removed 5 bases from V and 0 bases from J; junction bases left unmatched: 9. The length of the CDR3 is 17 residues. Germline CDR1 and CDR2: SQVTM and ANQGSEA. This chain's CDR3 is CSVSTSGDFANTGELFF. The CDR3 coding sequence is TGCAGCGTTTCCACTAGCGGGGATTTCGCGAACACCGGGGAGCTGTTTTTT.

The chain links TRBV28 to TRBJ2-7; D is uncertain. The CDR3 has 13 residues. Trimming removed 3 bases from V and 0 bases from J, with 6 bases in between. Germline V gene data show CDR1 as MDHEN and CDR2 as SYDVKM. CDR3 nucleotide sequence: TGTGCCAGCAGTTTTCCAAACTCCTACGAGCAGTACTTC. Amino acids: CASSFPNSYEQYF.

The V call is TRBV28, the J call TRBJ2-6; 7 nucleotides match TRBD1. J gave up 0 bases and V 5 bases, and 25 bases lay outside the gene matches. The CDR3 extends over 23 amino acids. The germline gives CDR1 MDHEN, CDR2 SYDVKM. CDR3 nucleotide sequence: TGTGCCAGCAGTACTATCCCGATTCGTGCCACCGGGACAGATTCCTCTGGGGCCAACGTCCTGACTTTC. It yields the protein CASSTIPIRATGTDSSGANVLTF.

This clonotype was seen ten or more times. This sequence joins TRBV3-1 and TRBJ1-1; the D gene is possibly TRBD1 (6 bases). V was shortened by 1 base and J by 5 bases, with 14 bases between the two germline ends. Germline V gene data show CDR1 as LGHDT and CDR2 as YNNKEL (reference sequence). CDR3 length equals 15 residues. CDR3 in amino acids: CASSQGNRVRTEAFF. In nucleotides, the CDR3 is TGTGCCAGCAGCCAAGGGAACAGGGTCCGAACTGAAGCTTTCTTT.

This clonotype showed up just a few times. This chain connects TRBV7-2 to TRBJ1-2; 8 nucleotides match TRBD1. Germline CDR1 SGHTA, CDR2 FQGNSA. J gave up 4 bases and V 7 bases, and 8 bases lay outside the gene matches. This CDR3 contains 14 residues. The DNA of the CDR3 is TGTGCCAGCACCAACAGGGGGGGTCTCTATGGCTACACCTTC. Translating it yields CASTNRGGLYGYTF.